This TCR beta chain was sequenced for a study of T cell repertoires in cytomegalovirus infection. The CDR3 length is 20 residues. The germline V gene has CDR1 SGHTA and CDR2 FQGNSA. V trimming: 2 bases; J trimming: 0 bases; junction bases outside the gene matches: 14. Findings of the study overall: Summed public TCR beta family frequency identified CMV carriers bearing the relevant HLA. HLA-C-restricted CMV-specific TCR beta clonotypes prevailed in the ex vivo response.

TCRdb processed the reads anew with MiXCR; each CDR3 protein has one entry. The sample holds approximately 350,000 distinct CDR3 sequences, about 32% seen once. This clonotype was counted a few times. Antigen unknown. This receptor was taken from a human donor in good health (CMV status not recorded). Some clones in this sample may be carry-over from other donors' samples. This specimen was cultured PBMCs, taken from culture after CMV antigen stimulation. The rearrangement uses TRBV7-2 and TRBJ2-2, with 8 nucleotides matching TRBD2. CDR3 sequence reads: CASSLRSPGGRQANTGELFF. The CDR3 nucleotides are TGTGCCAGCAGCTTACGTTCACCGGGCGGGAGGCAAGCGAACACCGGGGAGCTGTTTTTT. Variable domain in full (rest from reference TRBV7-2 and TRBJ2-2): GAGVSQSPSNKVTEKGKDVELRCDPISGHTALYWYRQSLGQGLEFLIYFQGNSAPDKSGLPSDRFSAERTGGSVSTLTIQRTQQEDSAVYLCASSLRSPGGRQANTGELFFGEGSRLTVL.